The next 5 T cell receptor beta chains were all read from a single sample in a study of shared clonotypes between healthy human individuals. Clones were read by immunoSEQ multiplex PCR, and TCRdb kept only the in-frame ones, dropping some. Here the sample spans about 700,000 clones, about 90% being singletons. CD45RO-negative, CCR7-selected cells formed the naive CD8 fraction, which excluded terminally differentiated effector memory CD45RA+ cells. The sequencing sample was made of naive CD8+ T cells sorted from blood. These receptors came from a man younger than 45 in good health.

V is TRBV25-1 and J is TRBJ2-1; D is unclear. Looked up from germline, CDR1 is MGHDK and CDR2 is SYGVNS. The V gene lost 1 base and the J gene lost 7 bases, with 5 bases spanning the gap. The CDR3 contains 12 residues. The CDR3 loop is CASSELGNEQFF. The CDR3, as DNA: TGTGCCAGCAGTGAATTGGGGAATGAGCAGTTCTTC.

J is TRBJ1-5 and V is TRBV30; 11 bases line up with TRBD1. This CDR3 comprises 14 residues. J gave up 7 bases and V 1 base, and 3 bases lay outside the gene matches. Germline assignment: CDR1 GTSNPN and CDR2 SVGIG (reference sequence). The CDR3 region is CAWSGGQGGQPQHF. DNA of the CDR3: TGTGCCTGGAGTGGGGGACAGGGGGGCCAGCCCCAGCATTTT.

This chain connects TRBV27 to TRBJ2-3; D unresolved. V shed 3 bases and J shed 4 bases, with 5 bases lying between them. This CDR3 has 12 residues. The germline CDR1 and CDR2 sequences are MNHEY and SMNVEV (reference sequence). The CDR3 DNA is TGTGCCAGCAGTTTTAATCCAGATACGCAGTATTTT. This codes for CASSFNPDTQYF.

The chain couples TRBV13 to TRBJ2-1, with 9 bases aligning to TRBD1. This CDR3 has 14 amino acids. The V gene's germline CDR1 is PRHDT and CDR2 FYEKMQ (reference sequence). After removal of 7 bases from V and 7 bases from J, the junction contained 8 bases not matched to a gene. The CDR3 coding sequence is TGTGCCAGCACCGGGACAGGGCCGAGGAATGAGCAGTTCTTC. The encoded protein is CASTGTGPRNEQFF.

The chain employs TRBV11-2 and TRBJ2-2, with 7 bases matching TRBD2. Germline assignment: CDR1 SGHAT and CDR2 FQNNGV. CDR3 length: 17 residues. Trimming cost V 7 bases and J 5 bases; bases outside gene matches: 16. CDR3 amino acids: CASTPGRAGAMTGELFF. The DNA for the CDR3 is TGTGCCAGCACTCCGGGCAGGGCGGGAGCTATGACCGGGGAGCTGTTTTTT.